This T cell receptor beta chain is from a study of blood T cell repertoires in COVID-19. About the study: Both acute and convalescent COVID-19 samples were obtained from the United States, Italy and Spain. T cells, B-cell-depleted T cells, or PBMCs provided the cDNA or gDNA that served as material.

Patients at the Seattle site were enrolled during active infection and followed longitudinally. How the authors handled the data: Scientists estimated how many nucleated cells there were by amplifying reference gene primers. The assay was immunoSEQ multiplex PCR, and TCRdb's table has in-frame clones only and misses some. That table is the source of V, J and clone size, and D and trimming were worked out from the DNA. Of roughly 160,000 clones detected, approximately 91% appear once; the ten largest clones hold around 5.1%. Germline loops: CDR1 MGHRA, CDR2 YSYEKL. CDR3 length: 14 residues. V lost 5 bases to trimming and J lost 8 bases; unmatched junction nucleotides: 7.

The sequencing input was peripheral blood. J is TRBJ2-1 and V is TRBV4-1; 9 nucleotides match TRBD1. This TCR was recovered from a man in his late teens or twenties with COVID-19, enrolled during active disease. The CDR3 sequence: CASSTRDREDEQFF. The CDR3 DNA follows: TGCGCCAGCAGCACCCGGGACAGGGAGGATGAGCAGTTCTTC.